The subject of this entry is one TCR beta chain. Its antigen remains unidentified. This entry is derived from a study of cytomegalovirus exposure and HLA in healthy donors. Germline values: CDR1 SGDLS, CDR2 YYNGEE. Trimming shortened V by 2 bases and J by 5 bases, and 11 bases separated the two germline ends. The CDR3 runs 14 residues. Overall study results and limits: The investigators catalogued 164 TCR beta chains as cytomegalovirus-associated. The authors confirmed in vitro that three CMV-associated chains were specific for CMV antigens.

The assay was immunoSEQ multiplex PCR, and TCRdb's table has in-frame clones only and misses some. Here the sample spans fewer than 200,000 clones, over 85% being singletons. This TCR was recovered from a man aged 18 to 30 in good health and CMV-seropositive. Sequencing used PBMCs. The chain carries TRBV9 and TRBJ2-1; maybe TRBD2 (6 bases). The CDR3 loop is CASSVSGSDNEQFF. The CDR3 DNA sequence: TGTGCCAGCAGCGTTTCCGGGAGCGACAATGAGCAGTTCTTC.